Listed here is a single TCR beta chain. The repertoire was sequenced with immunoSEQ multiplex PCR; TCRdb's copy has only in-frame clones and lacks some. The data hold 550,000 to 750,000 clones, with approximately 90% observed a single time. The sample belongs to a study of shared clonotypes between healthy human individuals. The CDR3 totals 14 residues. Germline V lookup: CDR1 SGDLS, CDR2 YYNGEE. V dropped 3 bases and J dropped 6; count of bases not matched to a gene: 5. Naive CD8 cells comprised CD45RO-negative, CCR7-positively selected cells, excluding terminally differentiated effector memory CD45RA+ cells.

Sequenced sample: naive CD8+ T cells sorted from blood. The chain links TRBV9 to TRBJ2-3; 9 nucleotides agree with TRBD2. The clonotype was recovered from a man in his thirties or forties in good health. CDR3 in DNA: TGTGCCAGCAGCGACCCGGGACTAGCTGATACGCAGTATTTT. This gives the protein CASSDPGLADTQYF.